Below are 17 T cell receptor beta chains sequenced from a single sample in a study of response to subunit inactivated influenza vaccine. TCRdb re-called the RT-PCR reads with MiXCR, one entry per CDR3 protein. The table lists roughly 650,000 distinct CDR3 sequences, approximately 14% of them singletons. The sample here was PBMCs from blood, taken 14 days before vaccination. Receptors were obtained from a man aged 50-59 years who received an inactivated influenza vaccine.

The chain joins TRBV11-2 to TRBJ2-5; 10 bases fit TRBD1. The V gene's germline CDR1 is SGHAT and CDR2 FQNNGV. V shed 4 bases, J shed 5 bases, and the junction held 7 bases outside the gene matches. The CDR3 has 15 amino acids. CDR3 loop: CASSSGTGAAETQYF. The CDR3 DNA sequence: TGTGCCAGCAGCTCCGGGACAGGGGCGGCGGAGACCCAGTACTTC.

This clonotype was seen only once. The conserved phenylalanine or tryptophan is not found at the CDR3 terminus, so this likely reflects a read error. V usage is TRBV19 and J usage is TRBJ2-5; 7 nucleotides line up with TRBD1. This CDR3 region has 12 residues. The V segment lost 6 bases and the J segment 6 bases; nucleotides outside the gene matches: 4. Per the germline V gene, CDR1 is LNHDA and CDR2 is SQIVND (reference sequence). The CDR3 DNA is TGTGCCAGTAGCCAACAGGGGAAGACCCAGTACTCC. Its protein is CASSQQGKTQYS.

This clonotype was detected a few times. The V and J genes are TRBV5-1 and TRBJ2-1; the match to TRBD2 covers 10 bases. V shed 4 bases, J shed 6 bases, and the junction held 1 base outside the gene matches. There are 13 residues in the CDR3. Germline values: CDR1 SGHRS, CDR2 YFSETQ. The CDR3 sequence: CASSGTSANEQFF. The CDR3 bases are TGCGCCAGCAGCGGGACTAGCGCCAATGAGCAGTTCTTC. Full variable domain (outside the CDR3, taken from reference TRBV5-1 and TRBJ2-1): KAGVTQTPRYLIKTRGQQVTLSCSPISGHRSVSWYQQTPGQGLQFLFEYFSETQRNKGNFPGRFSGRQFSNSRSEMNVSTLELGDSALYLCASSGTSANEQFFGPGTRLTVL.

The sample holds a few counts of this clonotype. CDR3 nucleotide sequence: TGTGCCAGCAGCTTAGGAGTCCGACTACAGGGAGATACGCAGTATTTT. Translated: CASSLGVRLQGDTQYF. The chain carries TRBV7-2 and TRBJ2-3, with D perhaps matching TRBD1 (6 bases). The CDR3 contains 16 residues. CDR1 is SGHTA, CDR2 FQGNSA, per germline. Trimming removed 1 base at V and 5 bases at J, with 16 bases between.

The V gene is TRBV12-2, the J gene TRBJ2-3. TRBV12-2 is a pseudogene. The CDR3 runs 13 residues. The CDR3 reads CASRFVGLDTQYF. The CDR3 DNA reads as TGTGCAAGTCGCTTTGTCGGTTTGGATACGCAGTATTTT.

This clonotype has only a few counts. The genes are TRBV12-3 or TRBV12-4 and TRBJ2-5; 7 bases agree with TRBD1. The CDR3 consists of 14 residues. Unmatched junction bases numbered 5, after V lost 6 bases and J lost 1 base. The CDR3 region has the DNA TGTGCCAGCAGCCAAGGGACAGCCCAAGAGACCCAGTACTTC. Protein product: CASSQGTAQETQYF.

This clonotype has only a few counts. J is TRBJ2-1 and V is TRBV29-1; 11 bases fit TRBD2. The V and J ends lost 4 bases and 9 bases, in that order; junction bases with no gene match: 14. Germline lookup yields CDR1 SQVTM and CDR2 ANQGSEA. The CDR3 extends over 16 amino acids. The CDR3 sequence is CSVAFSGRADNREQFF. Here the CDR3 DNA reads TGCAGCGTTGCCTTTAGCGGGAGGGCCGACAACCGTGAGCAGTTCTTC.

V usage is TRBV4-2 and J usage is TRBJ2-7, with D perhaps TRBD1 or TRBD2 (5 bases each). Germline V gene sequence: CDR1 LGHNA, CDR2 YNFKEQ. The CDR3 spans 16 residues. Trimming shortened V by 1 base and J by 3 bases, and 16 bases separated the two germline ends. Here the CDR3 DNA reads TGTGCCAGCAGCCAAGGCATGGGACGGACAAACTACGAGCAGTACTTC. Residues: CASSQGMGRTNYEQYF.

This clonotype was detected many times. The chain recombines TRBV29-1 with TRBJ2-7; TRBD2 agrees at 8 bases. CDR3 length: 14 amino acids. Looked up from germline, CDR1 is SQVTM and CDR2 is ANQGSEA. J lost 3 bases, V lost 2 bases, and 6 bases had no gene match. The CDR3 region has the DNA TGCAGCGTTGAAATAGGACTAGCAGGCTACGAGCAGTACTTC. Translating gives CSVEIGLAGYEQYF.

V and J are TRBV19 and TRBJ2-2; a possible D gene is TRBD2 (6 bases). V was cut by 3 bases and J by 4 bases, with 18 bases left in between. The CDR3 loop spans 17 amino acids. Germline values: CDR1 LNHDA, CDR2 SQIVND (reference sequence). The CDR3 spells CASSIRPGLKITGELFF. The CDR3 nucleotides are TGTGCCAGTAGTATTCGACCGGGACTTAAAATCACCGGGGAGCTGTTTTTT.

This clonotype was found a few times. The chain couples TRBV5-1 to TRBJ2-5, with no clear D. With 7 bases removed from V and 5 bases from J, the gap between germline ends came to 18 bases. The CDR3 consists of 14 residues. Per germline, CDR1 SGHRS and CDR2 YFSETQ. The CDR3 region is CASQLGPSGETQYF. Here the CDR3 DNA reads TGCGCCAGCCAGCTTGGCCCCTCTGGGGAGACCCAGTACTTC.

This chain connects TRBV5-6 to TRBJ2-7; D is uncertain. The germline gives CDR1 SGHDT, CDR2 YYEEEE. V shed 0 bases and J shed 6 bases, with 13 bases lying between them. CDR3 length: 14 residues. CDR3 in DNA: TGTGCCAGCAGCTTGGGGGAAGGGATCCGCGAGCAGTACTTC. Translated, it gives CASSLGEGIREQYF.

CDR3 coding DNA: TGTGCCATCAATGGAGCAGATACGCAGTATTTT. This encodes CAINGADTQYF. The chain couples TRBV10-3 to TRBJ2-3; no definite D call. Looked up from germline, CDR1 is ENHRY and CDR2 is SYGVKD. The CDR3 has 11 residues. Trimming shortened V by 7 bases and J by 4 bases, and 6 bases separated the two germline ends.

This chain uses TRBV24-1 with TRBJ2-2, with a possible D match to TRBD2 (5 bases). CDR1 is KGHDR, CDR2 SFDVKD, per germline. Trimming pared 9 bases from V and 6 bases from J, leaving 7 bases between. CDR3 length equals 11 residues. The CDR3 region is CATWGAGELFF. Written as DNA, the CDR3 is TGTGCCACCTGGGGAGCCGGGGAGCTGTTTTTT.

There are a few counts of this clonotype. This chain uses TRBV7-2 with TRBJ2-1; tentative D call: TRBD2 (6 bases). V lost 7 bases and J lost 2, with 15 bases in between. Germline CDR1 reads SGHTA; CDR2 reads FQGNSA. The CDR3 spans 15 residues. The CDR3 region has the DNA TGTGCCAGCAAACAAGATAGCGGAACCTACAATGAGCAGTTCTTC. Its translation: CASKQDSGTYNEQFF.

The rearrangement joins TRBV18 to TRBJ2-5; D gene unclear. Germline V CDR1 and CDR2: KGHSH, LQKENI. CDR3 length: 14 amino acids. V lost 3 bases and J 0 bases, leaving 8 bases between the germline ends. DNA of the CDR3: TGTGCCAGCTCACCGAAAGCATACCAAGAGACCCAGTACTTC. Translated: CASSPKAYQETQYF.

The DNA of the CDR3 is TGTGCCAGCAGCCAAAGGGGTCCTAACGAGCAGTACTTC. It yields the protein CASSQRGPNEQYF. This rearrangement joins TRBV3-1 to TRBJ2-7; a possible D gene is TRBD1 (5 bases). The CDR3 spans 13 residues. Germline CDR1 and CDR2: LGHDT and YNNKEL (reference sequence). V lost 2 bases and J 5 bases, leaving 10 bases between the germline ends.